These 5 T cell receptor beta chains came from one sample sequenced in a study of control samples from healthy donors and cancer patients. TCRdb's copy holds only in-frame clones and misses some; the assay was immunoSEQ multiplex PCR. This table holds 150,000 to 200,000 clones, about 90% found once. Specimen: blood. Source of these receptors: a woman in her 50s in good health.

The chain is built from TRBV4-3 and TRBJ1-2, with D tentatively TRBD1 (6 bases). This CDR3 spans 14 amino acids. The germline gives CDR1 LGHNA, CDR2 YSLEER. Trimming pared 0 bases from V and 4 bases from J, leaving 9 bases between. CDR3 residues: CASSQEDRSYGYTF. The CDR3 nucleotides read TGCGCCAGCAGCCAAGAGGACAGAAGCTATGGCTACACCTTC.

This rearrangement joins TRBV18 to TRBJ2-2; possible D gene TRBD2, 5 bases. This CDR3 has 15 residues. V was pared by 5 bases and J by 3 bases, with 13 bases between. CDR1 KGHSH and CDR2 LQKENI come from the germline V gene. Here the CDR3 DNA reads TGTGCCAGCTCAACCACTCTCGGGGACACCGGGGAGCTGTTTTTT. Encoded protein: CASSTTLGDTGELFF.

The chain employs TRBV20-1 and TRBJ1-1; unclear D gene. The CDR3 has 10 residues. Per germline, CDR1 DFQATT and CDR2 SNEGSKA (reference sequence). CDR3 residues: CTSGAPRAFF. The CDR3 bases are TGCACCTCAGGCGCGCCCCGAGCTTTCTTT.

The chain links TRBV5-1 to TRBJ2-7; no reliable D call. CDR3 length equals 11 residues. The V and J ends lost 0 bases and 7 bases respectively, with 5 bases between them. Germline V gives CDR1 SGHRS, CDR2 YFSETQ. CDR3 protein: CASSLEREQYF. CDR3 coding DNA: TGCGCCAGCAGCTTGGAACGGGAGCAGTACTTC.

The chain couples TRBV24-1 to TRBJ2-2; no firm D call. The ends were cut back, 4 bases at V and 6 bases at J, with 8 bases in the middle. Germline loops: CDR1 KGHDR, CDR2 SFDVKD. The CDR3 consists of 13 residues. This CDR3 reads CATSDLFSGELFF. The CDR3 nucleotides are TGTGCCACCAGTGACCTGTTCTCCGGGGAGCTGTTTTTT.